This passage covers 16 T cell receptor beta chains from one sample sequenced in a study of T cells expressing NK-cell markers. TCRdb reprocessed the 5' RACE reads; each CDR3 protein has one entry and no DNA is given. The sample table includes about 150,000 distinct CDR3 sequences. Source material: blood T cells: a sorted CD56 or NKG2C T cell subset, CD4+ or CD8+ T cells, or bulk PBMC T cells (not recorded which). These TCRs come from a man in his late teens or twenties in good health.

The chain is built from TRBV12-3 or TRBV12-4 and TRBJ2-3; absent DNA, TCRdb's TRBD2 call cannot be checked. This CDR3 is 17 amino acids long. CDR3 sequence: CASSLHLAGASTDTQYF.

The V gene is TRBV2, the J gene TRBJ2-1; the D call from TCRdb, TRBD2, cannot be confirmed without DNA. Looked up from germline, CDR1 is SNHLY and CDR2 is FYNNEI. CDR3 size: 14 residues. The CDR3 here is CASKAGSSYNEQFF. Drawing the rest from reference TRBV2 and TRBJ2-1, the complete variable domain is EPEVTQTPSHQVTQMGQEVILRCVPISNHLYFYWYRQILGQKVEFLVSFYNNEISEKSEIFDDQFSVERPDGSNFTLKIRSTKLEDSAMYFCASKAGSSYNEQFFGPGTRLTVL.

This rearrangement joins TRBV24-1 to TRBJ2-1; TCRdb gives TRBD1 as the D gene, but with no DNA this cannot be confirmed. The CDR3 length is 11 residues. Germline V gene data show CDR1 as KGHDR and CDR2 as SFDVKD. CDR3 region: CASNSGNEQFF.

This chain connects TRBV24-1 to TRBJ1-2; checking the TCRdb D call of TRBD1 is not possible without DNA. This CDR3 region has 15 residues. Germline V gene lookup returns CDR1 KGHDR and CDR2 SFDVKD. CDR3: CATSDGQGVNYGYTF.

The rearrangement links TRBV29-1 to TRBJ2-5. There are 11 residues in the CDR3. CDR1 is SQVTM and CDR2 is ANQGSEA in the germline V gene. This CDR3 reads CSVGGKETQYF.

The chain has TRBV19 and TRBJ2-1; absent DNA, TCRdb's TRBD2 call cannot be checked. The CDR3 covers 14 residues. Per the germline V gene, CDR1 is LNHDA and CDR2 is SQIVND (reference sequence). The CDR3 spells CASSMMAGNNEQFF.

The chain's CDR3 is CASSQGISGTDTQYF. The chain uses TRBV7-7 and TRBJ2-3; TCRdb names TRBD1, which stays unverified in the absence of DNA. The CDR3 spans 15 residues. Germline V gives CDR1 SSHAT, CDR2 FNYEAQ (reference sequence).

The chain has TRBV11-2 and TRBJ2-3; TCRdb designates TRBD1, a call that cannot be tested without DNA. Germline lookup yields CDR1 SGHAT and CDR2 FQNNGV. There are 15 residues in the CDR3. The CDR3 here is CASSFSGSRGDTQYF.

The genes are TRBV5-5 and TRBJ2-2; absent DNA, TCRdb's TRBD2 call cannot be checked. The germline CDR1 and CDR2 sequences are SGHKS and YYEKEE (reference sequence). The CDR3 has 16 residues. The CDR3 reads CASSFPSGANTGELFF. Drawing the rest from reference TRBV5-5 and TRBJ2-2, the complete variable domain is DAGVTQSPTHLIKTRGQQVTLRCSPISGHKSVSWYQQVLGQGPQFIFQYYEKEERGRGNFPDRFSARQFPNYSSELNVNALLLGDSALYLCASSFPSGANTGELFFGEGSRLTVL.

This chain links TRBV4-1 with TRBJ1-1; TCRdb reports TRBD1, a call that lacks DNA to check it against. The CDR3 is 14 residues long. Germline V gene data show CDR1 as MGHRA and CDR2 as YSYEKL. The CDR3 sequence: CASSFRDRDTEAFF.

This sequence joins TRBV9 and TRBJ2-7; no DNA is available, so the TRBD1 call from TCRdb remains unchecked. CDR1 is SGDLS and CDR2 is YYNGEE in the germline V gene. The CDR3 loop spans 16 amino acids. CDR3 residues: CASSATPGQGYYEQYF.

The chain joins TRBV7-6 to TRBJ2-7; with no DNA, the TCRdb D assignment of TRBD2 cannot be verified. The CDR3 totals 16 residues. Germline V gene data show CDR1 as SGHVS and CDR2 as FNYEAQ. The CDR3 loop is CASSPLETSGSHEQYF.

The genes are TRBV6-1 and TRBJ2-5; TCRdb's assignment of TRBD2 cannot be checked, as there is no DNA. Germline loops: CDR1 MNHNS, CDR2 SASEGT. The CDR3 covers 15 residues. CDR3 in amino acids: CASSADIGTSGTQYF.

The chain couples TRBV5-1 to TRBJ2-3; TCRdb selects TRBD1, and the lack of DNA leaves this call unchecked. The germline CDR1 and CDR2 sequences are SGHRS and YFSETQ. There are 16 residues in the CDR3. The CDR3: CASSLWGRESTDTQYF.

The V call is TRBV20-1, the J call TRBJ2-3; absent DNA, TCRdb's TRBD2 call cannot be checked. This CDR3 comprises 16 residues. Germline loops: CDR1 DFQATT, CDR2 SNEGSKA (reference sequence). The CDR3 loop reads CSARGGSGSPPDTQYF.

The chain recombines TRBV5-4 with TRBJ2-1; the D call from TCRdb, TRBD2, cannot be confirmed without DNA. CDR3 length: 18 amino acids. From germline, CDR1 is SGHNT and CDR2 YYREEE (reference sequence). CDR3 residues: CASSGGLAGFSSYNEQFF.